The T cell receptor beta chain under discussion was sequenced for a study of graft-versus-host responses after intestinal transplantation. Study overall: All of the recipients had induction that used anti-thymocyte globulin, then tacrolimus and steroids for approximately 3 years.

Points on this clone: The antigen is unknown.

Only in-frame clones appear in the TCRdb table, and some are missing; sequencing was by immunoSEQ multiplex PCR. Here the sample spans about 89,000 clones, about nine tenths being singletons. The germline CDR1 and CDR2 sequences are SQVTM and ANQGSEA. The V and J ends lost 4 bases and 13 bases, in that order; junction bases with no gene match: 14. This CDR3 is 13 amino acids long. This sample comprised unstimulated CD4+ T cells sorted from spleen or lymph node cells, obtained before intestinal transplant. The TCR sequence derives from a human donor who received an intestinal transplant. The chain employs TRBV29-1 and TRBJ1-2; TRBD1 matches 8 bases. The CDR3 sequence: CSVADPGRGLSTF. The CDR3 DNA is TGCAGCGTTGCAGACCCGGGCAGGGGGCTATCCACCTTC.